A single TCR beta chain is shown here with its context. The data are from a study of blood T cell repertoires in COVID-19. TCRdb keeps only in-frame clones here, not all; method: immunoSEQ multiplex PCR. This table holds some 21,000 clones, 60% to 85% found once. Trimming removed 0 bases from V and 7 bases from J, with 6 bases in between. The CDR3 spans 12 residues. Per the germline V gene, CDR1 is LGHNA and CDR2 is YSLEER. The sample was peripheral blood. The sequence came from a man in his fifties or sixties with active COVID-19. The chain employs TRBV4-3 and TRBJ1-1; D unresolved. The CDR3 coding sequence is TGCGCCAGCAGCCAAGACCGTTATGAAGCTTTCTTT. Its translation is CASSQDRYEAFF.